This T cell receptor (beta chain) was profiled in a study of tumor and adjacent non-tumor tissue in lung cancer. Germline CDR1 SGHAT, CDR2 FQNNGV. The CDR3 is 14 residues long. No cell sorting was done before RNA was extracted from the tissue. More than 3 cm separated this lung sample from the edge of the tumor. This clonotype appeared a single time. Relative to the germline gene, one junction end is altered; a read error may explain this. TCRbeta libraries were built with three rounds of nested PCR, modified from ARM-PCR. TCRdb analysed the multiplex PCR reads with MiXCR anew, one entry per CDR3 protein. The repertoire has roughly 75,000 distinct CDR3 sequences, 70% to 90% of them found once; the top ten carry about half.

V usage is TRBV11-2 and J usage is TRBJ1-1, with D hard to call. The receptor was isolated from a man in his sixties with non-small cell lung cancer. The sequencing input was distant non-tumor lung tissue. In DNA form, the CDR3 reads TGTACCAGTAGCTTGAGAGGGAGAGGGACTGAAGCTTTCTTT. Amino acids: CTSSLRGRGTEAFF.